The source of this TCR beta chain is a study of blood T cell repertoires in COVID-19. The V gene's germline CDR1 is SGHTA and CDR2 FQGNSA. V shed 5 bases, J shed 5 bases, and the junction held 8 bases outside the gene matches. The CDR3 covers 14 residues. Using immunoSEQ multiplex PCR, the repertoire was profiled, and TCRdb retains in-frame clones only, with some absent. The sample records around 99,000 clones, approximately 79% being singletons. Sequences were obtained from peripheral blood. The receptor comes from a woman of 80 years or more with active or convalescent COVID-19. This chain links TRBV7-2 with TRBJ2-5; 7 bases match TRBD2. CDR3 region: CASSRSTSAETQYF. The CDR3 DNA is TGTGCCAGCAGCCGCAGTACTAGCGCCGAGACCCAGTACTTC. The full variable domain, in which reference TRBV7-2 and TRBJ2-5 provide the parts outside the CDR3, is GAGVSQSPSNKVTEKGKDVELRCDPISGHTALYWYRQSLGQGLEFLIYFQGNSAPDKSGLPSDRFSAERTGGSVSTLTIQRTQQEDSAVYLCASSRSTSAETQYFGPGTRLLVL.